The entry that follows covers one T cell receptor (beta chain) sequence. This clonotype was recorded a few times. Its antigen is still unknown. Base qualities were left out, and no much larger clone turns up one base away. The CDR3 has 17 amino acids, counting the end cysteine and phenylalanine. Only CDR3 DNA is held: 51 bases, read in frame from base 1. CDR1 and CDR2 are read off the germline V gene as MDHEN and SYDVKM. V gives up 5 bases and J gives up 0 bases, and the segment between their germline ends measures 18 bases. The data are from a study of spatial heterogeneity in lung cancer (dated by TCRdb to the late 2010s). Some background on the complete study: Samples were obtained from about 75 patients with early-stage, untreated non-small cell lung cancer from the lung TRACERx cohort. Follow-up PBMC samples were sequenced whenever available, with a median time to follow-up of 2 to 3 years after resection. Beta-chain transcripts were consistently detected in greater numbers than alpha-chain transcripts, which likely reflects a higher abundance of beta-chain transcripts. In the raw uncorrected reads, each unique combination of TCR and UMI appeared more than ten times on average. In non-small cell lung cancer, the study quantitatively compared TCR alpha and beta repertoires across several tumor regions, matched nontumor lung, and blood. The study linked features of the TCR repertoire to counts of nonsynonymous mutations, which were determined by whole-exome sequencing of tumor tissue. At surgery, both alpha and beta chains were TCR-sequenced in 200 to 250 tumor regions, some 64 matched nontumor lung samples and 50 to 60 PBMC samples. The research as a whole found: Confirming at a functional level the hypothesis that regional TCRs recognize regional mutations was considered to require additional single-cell paired TCR alpha and beta sequencing. Comparisons of baseline and follow-up blood repertoires included only 14 to 15 patients. Ubiquitous expanded tumor TCRs were detected in blood more often at tumor resection than at routine follow-up.

The protocol used for the library was 5' RACE. TCRdb lists the instrument as NextSeq 500. To allow correction of PCR and sequencing errors, the TCR library protocol tagged every TCR cDNA molecule with a unique molecular identifier. Regarding the original processing steps: Decombinator tools were used for TCR identification, UMI-based error correction and CDR3 extraction. Expanded TCRs were defined as those above a frequency of 2 per 1,000, corresponding to the top 1% of the tumor frequency distribution. Each repertoire was subsampled 100 times to 5,000 TCRs, after which Renyi diversity was computed with the R vegan package. CDR3 similarity networks were built from amino acid triplet string-kernel similarity, connecting CDR3s with pairwise similarity above 0.82. The public reads were reprocessed in TCRdb via fastp at Q25 and MiXCR, keeping in-frame beta chains. Identical CDR3 protein sequences are pooled into one entry, listed with their most common genes and DNA. For this entry, the V and J calls and clone size follow TCRdb and not the study's own pipeline. This sample gives about 120,000 distinct CDR3 sequences in total; approximately 11% of them show up just once. About 24% of the sample belongs to the ten largest clones.

What this sample's time point label stands for: blood at routine non-recurrence follow-up after resection. Whole RNA extracted from tumor and nontumor lung tissue, or from cryopreserved PBMC samples, was used for TCR sequencing without cell sorting. Only patients for whom sufficient RNA was available from at least two tumor regions were selected for TCR sequencing. This receptor was taken from a female donor with early-stage non-small cell lung cancer. Here the chain combines TRBV28 and TRBJ2-3, with the D gene not clear enough to name. The material was PBMCs, obtained at follow-up. The nucleotide sequence reads TGTGCCAGCAGTCTACACTGGGTTAAACAAAGCACAGATACGCAGTATTTT. It codes for CASSLHWVKQSTDTQYF.